Sequencing of this T cell receptor beta chain was carried out in a study of T-cell memory formation after mild COVID-19. Study-wide findings and caveats: The second-wave clones peaking on day 37 were not confirmed as SARS-CoV-2-specific.

The germline CDR1 and CDR2 sequences are SGHRS and YFSETQ. There are 15 residues in the CDR3. Trimming pared 0 bases from V and 0 bases from J, leaving 8 bases between. A note on this clonotype: Its target is not known.

In TCRdb, the 5' RACE reads were re-called with MiXCR into one record per CDR3 protein. The table lists approximately 570,000 distinct CDR3 sequences, roughly 18% of them singletons. V is TRBV5-1 and J is TRBJ2-3, with D unresolved. Sequenced input: PBMCs or a T cell subset sorted from them (not recorded which). The receptor was derived from an adult woman who had mild COVID-19 (a few samples of this study predate the infection). Cell type and time point are not known. The CDR3 nucleotides read TGCGCCAGCAGCTTGGGCCAGAAGAGCACAGATACGCAGTATTTT. This codes for CASSLGQKSTDTQYF. The full variable domain, rest sourced from reference TRBV5-1 and TRBJ2-3, is KAGVTQTPRYLIKTRGQQVTLSCSPISGHRSVSWYQQTPGQGLQFLFEYFSETQRNKGNFPGRFSGRQFSNSRSEMNVSTLELGDSALYLCASSLGQKSTDTQYFGPGTRLTVL.